This T cell receptor beta chain was sequenced during a study of beta chain features in type 1 diabetes. Overall study findings and caveats: More deletions and fewer insertions at VDJ junctions were found in patients with type 1 diabetes.

Expressed TCRB transcripts got sequenced, as all isolated RNA was reverse transcribed. Profiled with immunoSEQ multiplex PCR; TCRdb holds only in-frame clones, not every one. The sample lists around 340,000 clones, 6.5% to 10% occurring once. This CDR3 contains 13 residues. Trimming removed 6 bases at V and 3 bases at J, with 6 bases between. Germline loops: CDR1 SGHAT, CDR2 FQNNGV. Worth noting for this clone: Antigen specificity is unknown. Other nucleotide sequences in the sample specify the same CDR3.

V is TRBV11-2 and J is TRBJ2-6; D uncertain. The sample comprised central memory CD4+ T cells from blood. The clonotype comes from a woman between 18 and 29 years old in good health. CDR3 sequence: CASSLSGANVLTF. CDR3 sequence (DNA): TGTGCCAGCAGTCTTAGTGGGGCCAACGTCCTGACTTTC.